These 4 T cell receptor beta chains were sequenced from one sample in a study of CD8 T cells in ankylosing spondylitis. No antigen is known for these receptors. TCRdb re-called the 5' RACE reads with MiXCR, one entry per CDR3 protein. The sample holds around 490,000 distinct CDR3 sequences, 5.3% seen once. The study's findings and limits: Fewer than 10 highly homologous variants made up a TCR beta motif that seemed to typify ankylosing spondylitis blood.

Sequencing was done on a sample of blood, either unsorted or a sorted T cell fraction (not recorded which). The source is a male donor with ankylosing spondylitis.

The chain uses TRBV2 and TRBJ2-1, with 11 bases aligning to TRBD2. CDR3 size: 17 residues. V shed 6 bases and J 4 bases; nucleotides not matched to a gene: 11. In germline, CDR1 is SNHLY, CDR2 FYNNEI. CDR3 in DNA: TGTGCCAGCAGCCTAGCAGCGGGACTAGCGGTGTACAATGAGCAGTTCTTC. This encodes CASSLAAGLAVYNEQFF.

This clonotype showed up many times. The rearrangement links TRBV27 to TRBJ1-6; D not resolved. Looked up from germline, CDR1 is MNHEY and CDR2 is SMNVEV (reference sequence). The V gene lost 3 bases and the J gene lost 8 bases, with 11 bases spanning the gap. The CDR3 runs to 14 residues. This CDR3 reads CASSFDGVYSPLHF. The CDR3 bases are TGTGCCAGCAGTTTTGACGGTGTGTATTCACCCCTCCACTTT.

This clonotype has a count of ten or more. The rearrangement links TRBV20-1 to TRBJ1-3; TRBD1 agrees at 9 bases. The CDR3 is made up of 13 amino acids. Germline assignment: CDR1 DFQATT and CDR2 SNEGSKA (reference sequence). The trim removed 6 bases at V and 6 bases at J, leaving 6 bases unmatched. CDR3 DNA: TGCAGTGCCCGGGACAGGGCTTCAAACACCATATATTTT. Its protein product is CSARDRASNTIYF.

The genes are TRBV10-2 and TRBJ2-5; the match to TRBD2 covers 10 bases. From germline, CDR1 is WSHSY and CDR2 SAAADI. The CDR3 runs 15 residues. V gave up 5 bases and J gave up 2 bases; unmatched junction bases: 5. CDR3 protein: CASSQILAGQETQYF. The CDR3 coding sequence is TGCGCCAGCAGTCAAATACTAGCGGGGCAAGAGACCCAGTACTTC.